Reported below is one T cell receptor beta chain. What it binds is not known. Building of the TCR beta libraries involved iRepertoire HTBI primers and Arm-PCR of CDR3 regions. TCRdb ran MiXCR on the multiplex PCR reads and lists one entry per CDR3 protein. The sample holds about 240,000 distinct CDR3 sequences, 20% to 25% seen once. The time point denotes: newly diagnosed GD, antithyroid drugs for less than 3 months. PBMCs were the source of the RNA used for TCR sequencing. This entry is derived from a study of regulatory T cells in long-lasting Graves disease. The V end lost 4 bases, the J end lost 8 bases, and 17 bases lay between the germline ends. The CDR3 length is 15 residues. Per germline, CDR1 LGHNA and CDR2 YSLEER. Overall study results and limits: Persistent disease samples used TRBV28, TRBJ1-2 and TRBJ2-5 preferentially.

The V gene is TRBV4-3, the J gene TRBJ1-4, with D hard to call. This TCR was recovered from a female donor with Graves disease. The specimen was peripheral blood mononuclear cells (PBMCs), collected at new diagnosis, from a patient treated with antithyroid drugs. CDR3: CASSPAGTQREKLFF. The CDR3 DNA reads TGCGCCAGCAGCCCCGCGGGCACCCAAAGGGAAAAACTGTTTTTT.